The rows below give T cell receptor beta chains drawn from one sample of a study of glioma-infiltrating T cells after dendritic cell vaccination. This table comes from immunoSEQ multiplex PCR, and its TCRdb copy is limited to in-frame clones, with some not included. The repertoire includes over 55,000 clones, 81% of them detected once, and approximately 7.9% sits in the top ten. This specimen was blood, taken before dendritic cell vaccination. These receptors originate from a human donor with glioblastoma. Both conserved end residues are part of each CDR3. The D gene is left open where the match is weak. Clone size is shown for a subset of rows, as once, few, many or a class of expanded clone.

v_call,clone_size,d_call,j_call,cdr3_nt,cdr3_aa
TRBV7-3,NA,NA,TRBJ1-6,TGTGCCAGCAGCGTGGCCGGGGGTACGGGTAATTCACCCCTCCACTTT,CASSVAGGTGNSPLHF
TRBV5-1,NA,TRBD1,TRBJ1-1,TGCGCCAGCAGCGGACAGGGACAGGGGAACACTGAAGCTTTCTTT,CASSGQGQGNTEAFF
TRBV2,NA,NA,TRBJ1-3,TGTGCCAGCGGGGGGTCACGCGACACCATATATTTT,CASGGSRDTIYF
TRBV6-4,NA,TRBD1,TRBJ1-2,TGTGCCAGCAGTGCCACGACAGGGGATGTAGGCTACACCTTC,CASSATTGDVGYTF
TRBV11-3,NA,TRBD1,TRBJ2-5,TGTGCCAGCAGCTTAGAAGGACAGGGGCAAGAGACCCAGTACTTC,CASSLEGQGQETQYF
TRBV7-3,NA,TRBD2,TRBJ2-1,TGTGCCAGCGGATACGGGGGGGCCGGTAATGAGCAGTTCTTC,CASGYGGAGNEQFF
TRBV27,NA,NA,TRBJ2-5,TGTGCCATTAAAAAGGATCTAGGGGGAGAGACCCAGTACTTC,CAIKKDLGGETQYF
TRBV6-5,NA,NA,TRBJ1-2,TGTGCCAGCAGTTACTCCCGGACAGACTATGGCTACACCTTC,CASSYSRTDYGYTF
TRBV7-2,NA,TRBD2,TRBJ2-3,TGTGCCAGCAGCTTAAGTAGCGGGAGGGCAGATACGCAGTATTTT,CASSLSSGRADTQYF
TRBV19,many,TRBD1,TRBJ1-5,TGTGCCAGCCTGGGACAGGGGTTGAATCAGCCCCAGCATTTT,CASLGQGLNQPQHF